The text below deals with one TCR beta chain. What it binds is not known. Using immunoSEQ multiplex PCR, the repertoire was profiled, and TCRdb retains in-frame clones only, with some absent. The table has around 2,000,000 clones, 90% to 95% seen once; the top ten hold 0.13%. This specimen comes from a study of shared clonotypes between healthy human individuals. Study in general: Per donor, CD8 memory used one plate, CD8 naive used two, CD4 memory used three and CD4 naive used three.

Adult donors, all healthy and HIV-negative, had no recent acute infections or vaccinations. Findings of the study overall: Clonotypes not shared had lower generation probabilities than those common to all four donors.

The CDR3 has 12 amino acids. The germline V gene encodes CDR1 SGHRS and CDR2 YFSETQ. Trimming cost V 1 base and J 5 bases, with 7 bases left between them. The source material was naive CD4+ T cells sorted from blood. Subset noted: CD45RA+ positively selected. This chain joins TRBV5-1 and TRBJ2-7, with D uncertain. This TCR derives from a man aged 18-30 years in good health. The CDR3 spells CASSLNFDEQYF. CDR3 nucleotide sequence: TGCGCCAGCAGCTTGAATTTCGACGAGCAGTACTTC.